This record concerns one TCR beta chain sequence. The sample belongs to a study of control samples from healthy donors and cancer patients. The repertoire was sequenced with immunoSEQ multiplex PCR; TCRdb's copy has only in-frame clones and lacks some. The sample carries 120,000 to 150,000 clones, 93% recorded once. The receptor's source is a man between 18 and 35 years old in good health. The sequencing input was blood.

The CDR3 DNA is TGTGCCAGCAGGTTAGGGGTTGGGTTCAAAAACATTCAGTACTTC. Encoded protein: CASRLGVGFKNIQYF. The J gene is TRBJ2-4, the V gene TRBV28; D is perhaps TRBD1 (5 bases). The CDR3 has 15 residues. Trimming left V 6 bases short and J 3 bases short, with 15 bases between. Germline CDR1 is MDHEN and CDR2 is SYDVKM.